This T cell receptor beta chain was identified in a study of blood T cell repertoires in COVID-19. For the study at large: T cells, B-cell-depleted T cells, or PBMCs supplied cDNA or gDNA.

Across under 25 US areas, participants ranged in age from roughly 18 to 95 years. Cohort placement rested on clinical history that participants reported themselves. Recovery meant two consecutive negative NP/OP PCR tests, professional clearance, or resolved symptoms. Measured with immunoSEQ multiplex PCR; TCRdb has only the in-frame clones, and not every one. Here the sample spans some 180,000 clones, around 83% being singletons. This CDR3 region has 14 residues. V dropped 10 bases and J dropped 4 bases, with 19 bases sitting between them. Germline V gives CDR1 MNHEY, CDR2 SVGAGI. The V call is TRBV6-5, the J call TRBJ1-1, with a tentative D call TRBD1 (6 bases). The receptor comes from a middle-aged man who had recovered from COVID-19. Material: PBMCs or T cells enriched from blood (not recorded which). The CDR3 coding sequence is TGTGCCACAACCCCGGACAGCCCCAGCACTGAAGCTTTCTTT. It specifies CATTPDSPSTEAFF.